This is a list of T cell receptor beta chains from one sample in a study of blood T cells in healthy people across ages. TCRdb re-analysed the 5' RACE reads in MiXCR, keeping a single row per CDR3 protein. The data hold roughly 2 million distinct CDR3 sequences, with around 48% observed a single time. The sample taken for sequencing was blood. Receptors originate from a woman in her thirties or forties in good health. Each CDR3 is given with its conserved first and last residue. D genes are given only for firm matches. Some rows mark clone size as missing; the rest say once, few, many or name a class of expanded clone.

NA	NA	TRBV6-2/TRBV6-3	TRBJ1-2	TGTGCCAGCAGCCTTAGGAGACAACTAATTTCTAGCTATGGCTACACCTTC	CASSLRRQLISSYGYTF
NA	NA	TRBV28	TRBJ2-6	TGTGCCAGCAGGAACCTTGCGAACGTCCTGACTTTC	CASRNLANVLTF
NA	NA	TRBV7-4	TRBJ2-7	TGTGCCAGCAGCTTACGTCAATCGGAGAGATCCGAGCAGTACTTC	CASSLRQSERSEQYF
NA	NA	TRBV5-1	TRBJ1-4	TGCGCCAGCAGCTTGGGATGGACAGATGAAAAACTGTTTTTT	CASSLGWTDEKLFF
NA	NA	TRBV4-2	TRBJ2-5	TGTGCCAGCAGCCGGACCCAGGACTTTCAAGAGACCCAGTACTTC	CASSRTQDFQETQYF
NA	NA	TRBV6-1	TRBJ2-7	TGTGCCAGCAGTCCCCAGACAGGCCGCAACTACGAGCAGTACTTC	CASSPQTGRNYEQYF
NA	NA	TRBV15	TRBJ2-7	TGTGCCACCAGCAGAGATGGGGCGGGGACAGCCCTCGCATACGAGCAGTACTTC	CATSRDGAGTALAYEQYF
TRBD1	NA	TRBV6-6	TRBJ2-7	TGTGCCAGCAGTTTCCCCGACAGGGCCGAGCAGTACTTC	CASSFPDRAEQYF
TRBD2	NA	TRBV27	TRBJ2-5	TGTGCCAGCAGCTTAGCGGGGCGAAGCCACAATGAGCAGTACTTC	CASSLAGRSHNEQYF
NA	many	TRBV6-2/TRBV6-3	TRBJ2-6	TGTGCCAGCAGTCCCCCTGGCTCTGGGGCCAACGTCCTGACTTTC	CASSPPGSGANVLTF
NA	NA	TRBV6-6	TRBJ2-5	TGTGCCACCCTCCTTCTCCAGGGAAGATTAGAGACCCAGTACTTC	CATLLLQGRLETQYF
NA	NA	TRBV7-9	TRBJ1-5	TGTGCCAGCAGCTTAGAGTCAGGCCCTAATCAGCCCCAGCATTTT	CASSLESGPNQPQHF
TRBD2	NA	TRBV27	TRBJ2-3	TGTGCCAGCAGTCCGAGGGGTAGCGGGGGGCCCACAGATACGCAGTATTTT	CASSPRGSGGPTDTQYF
TRBD2	few	TRBV10-3	TRBJ2-7	TGTGCCAGCGGCGCGGGACTAAACTACGAGCAGTACTTC	CASGAGLNYEQYF
NA	NA	TRBV6-2/TRBV6-3	TRBJ1-1	TGTGCCAGCAGTTACTCGACAGCCATGAACACTGAAGCTTTCTTT	CASSYSTAMNTEAFF
NA	few	TRBV6-5	TRBJ2-2	TGTGCCAGCAGTTACTCGGGGTCGAACACCGGGGAGCTGTTTTTT	CASSYSGSNTGELFF
NA	NA	TRBV11-2	TRBJ2-1	TGTGCCAGCAGCCAGGAGGGACTCACCTACAATGAGCAGTTCTTC	CASSQEGLTYNEQFF
TRBD2	NA	TRBV10-3	TRBJ2-3	TGTGCCATCAGAACCGGGACTAGCGGGGGTTATAGCACAGATACGCAGTATTTT	CAIRTGTSGGYSTDTQYF
TRBD1	NA	TRBV25-1	TRBJ2-1	TGTGCCAGCAGTGAATCCGGCAGGGGGAATGAGCAGTTCTTC	CASSESGRGNEQFF
TRBD2	NA	TRBV28	TRBJ2-5	TGTGCCAGCAGTACAATTAGCGGGGGGCGGGAGACCCAGTACTTC	CASSTISGGRETQYF
NA	few	TRBV24-1	TRBJ2-1	TGTGCCACCGGAGAGACAGTTCACAATGAGCAGTTCTTC	CATGETVHNEQFF
NA	NA	TRBV28	TRBJ2-1	TGTGCCAGCAGTTTCCCCCCCCAGGGACACCGCTCCTACAATGAGCAGTTCTTC	CASSFPPQGHRSYNEQFF
TRBD2	NA	TRBV6-1	TRBJ2-1	TGTGCCAGCAGTGGGACTAGCGGGGGGAATGAGCAGTTCTTC	CASSGTSGGNEQFF
TRBD1	NA	TRBV6-5	TRBJ2-3	TGTGCCAGCCAACGGGACAGGGGGCCGACAGATACGCAGTATTTT	CASQRDRGPTDTQYF
TRBD2	NA	TRBV11-2	TRBJ2-1	TGTGCCAGCAGCTTAGTACGGGGGGTTAATGAGCAGTTCTTC	CASSLVRGVNEQFF
NA	once	TRBV3-1	TRBJ2-5	TGTGCCAGCAGCCTCAGAGGGACACCCCGAGAGCAGTACTTC	CASSLRGTPREQYF
TRBD2	NA	TRBV27	TRBJ2-5	TGTGCCAACAGTGTGACGGGAGGGTACCAAGAGACCCAGTACTTC	CANSVTGGYQETQYF
NA	NA	TRBV27	TRBJ1-2	TGTGCCAGCAGTTTATCGGGGGGACGGGAGGCCTACTATGGCTACACCTTC	CASSLSGGREAYYGYTF
NA	NA	TRBV20-1	TRBJ2-1	TGCAGTGCTACGGCGGGGATCTCCTACAATGAGCAGTTCTTC	CSATAGISYNEQFF
NA	NA	TRBV20-1	TRBJ2-5	TGCAGTGCTAGATTAGTGTCGGAGACCCAGTACTTC	CSARLVSETQYF
TRBD1	NA	TRBV20-1	TRBJ1-2	TGCAGTGCTTTTACAGGGGTGGTAGGAGGCTACACCTTC	CSAFTGVVGGYTF
TRBD1	NA	TRBV3-1	TRBJ1-4	TGTGCCAGCAGCCAACTTTTCCGGGACAGCGGGGGAGATGAAAAACTGTTTTTT	CASSQLFRDSGGDEKLFF
NA	few	TRBV7-8	TRBJ1-1	TGTGCCAGCAGCTCACGTGCAGGCTCAATGAACACTGAAGCTTTCTTT	CASSSRAGSMNTEAFF
NA	NA	TRBV14	TRBJ2-1	TGTGCCAGCGGCCCTAATGTAAATGAGCAGTTCTTC	CASGPNVNEQFF
TRBD2	NA	TRBV20-1	TRBJ2-1	TGCAGTGCTAGGGGAGAGCGGGGTGGCTACAATGAGCAGTTCTTC	CSARGERGGYNEQFF
NA	NA	TRBV20-1	TRBJ1-2	TGCAGTGCTAGAGATCAAGAGAGGTGGAGGGGCTACACCTTC	CSARDQERWRGYTF
TRBD2	NA	TRBV10-1	TRBJ2-7	TGCGCCAGCAGTGAACAACTAGCGGGGTGGGAGCAGTACTTC	CASSEQLAGWEQYF
NA	NA	TRBV7-2	TRBJ1-2	TGTGCCAGCAGCTCCCGGGTGTCAGGACCCTATGGCTACACCTTC	CASSSRVSGPYGYTF
NA	NA	TRBV12-3/TRBV12-4	TRBJ1-6	TGTGCCAGCACCGCGGAGGAGCTGCATAATTCACCCCTCCACTTT	CASTAEELHNSPLHF
NA	few	TRBV5-1	TRBJ1-4	TGCGCCAGCAGCGGCATGAGCGATGAAAAACTGTTTTTT	CASSGMSDEKLFF
TRBD2	NA	TRBV7-9	TRBJ2-1	TGTGCCAGCAGCGTGGGACTAGGGATCAATGAGCAGTTCTTC	CASSVGLGINEQFF
TRBD1	NA	TRBV11-2	TRBJ2-7	TGTGCCAGCAGCATCGTGACAGGGGAGTACGAGCAGTACTTC	CASSIVTGEYEQYF
TRBD1	NA	TRBV2	TRBJ2-7	TGTGCCACTATTGCCGGGACAGCCCCCCTCGAGCAGTACTTC	CATIAGTAPLEQYF
TRBD1	NA	TRBV28	TRBJ1-1	TGTGCCAGCAGTCCGATGACAGGGACTGAAGCTTTCTTT	CASSPMTGTEAFF
NA	once	TRBV9	TRBJ1-6	TGTGCCAGCAGCGGCTTACAGTATAATTCACCCCTCCACTTT	CASSGLQYNSPLHF
NA	few	TRBV9	TRBJ1-2	TGTGCCAGCAGCGTAGAGGATATGGGCTACACCTTC	CASSVEDMGYTF
TRBD1	NA	TRBV5-1	TRBJ1-2	TGCGCCAGCAGCGGCACCAGACAGGGGGGGCTAAGTGGCTACACCTTC	CASSGTRQGGLSGYTF
NA	few	TRBV7-2	TRBJ2-5	TGTGCCAGCAGCCTACAGGCCTTGTCACGCGAGACCCAGTACTTC	CASSLQALSRETQYF
TRBD2	NA	TRBV9	TRBJ2-4	TGTGCCAGCAGCGTAGAGGCTAGCGGCCTGGGGGACATTCAGTACTTC	CASSVEASGLGDIQYF
TRBD1	NA	TRBV29-1	TRBJ1-5	TGCAGCGTTGTATGGCAGGGGGGCCAGCCCCAGCATTTT	CSVVWQGGQPQHF
TRBD2	NA	TRBV20-1	TRBJ2-3	TGCAGTGCTAGCAGGACTAGCGGGGGGATGACAGATACGCAGTATTTT	CSASRTSGGMTDTQYF
NA	NA	TRBV7-9	TRBJ2-7	TGTGCCAGCAGCTTCAGTTCGGACAGTAACTCCTACGAGCAGTACTTC	CASSFSSDSNSYEQYF
TRBD2	few	TRBV20-1	TRBJ2-1	TGCAGTGCCACCGTAGCGGGGGACTACAATGAGCAGTTCTTC	CSATVAGDYNEQFF
NA	NA	TRBV4-1	TRBJ2-3	TGCGCCAGCAGCCAAGGATTGGGAGGACTGTATACGCAGTATTTT	CASSQGLGGLYTQYF
TRBD2	NA	TRBV4-2	TRBJ2-3	TGTGCCAGCAGCCAGCTAGTAGCGGGACCAGATACGCAGTATTTT	CASSQLVAGPDTQYF
TRBD1	NA	TRBV7-2	TRBJ2-4	TGTGTCAGCAGCTTGGGGCCTACAGGGGCGGAAAACATTCAGTACTTC	CVSSLGPTGAENIQYF
TRBD2	few	TRBV20-1	TRBJ2-3	TGCAGTGCCAATAGCGGGGGGCGCACAGATACGCAGTATTTT	CSANSGGRTDTQYF
NA	NA	TRBV6-5	TRBJ1-2	TGTGCCAGCAGTTACGGCCCCCTGACCGGCTACACCTTC	CASSYGPLTGYTF
NA	NA	TRBV27	TRBJ1-4	TGTGCCAGCAGTTTGAATGGTGGAAAACTGTTTTTT	CASSLNGGKLFF
TRBD1	few	TRBV29-1	TRBJ2-7	TGCAGCGTTGAAGCCCACCCAGGGGGCGAGCAGTACTTC	CSVEAHPGGEQYF